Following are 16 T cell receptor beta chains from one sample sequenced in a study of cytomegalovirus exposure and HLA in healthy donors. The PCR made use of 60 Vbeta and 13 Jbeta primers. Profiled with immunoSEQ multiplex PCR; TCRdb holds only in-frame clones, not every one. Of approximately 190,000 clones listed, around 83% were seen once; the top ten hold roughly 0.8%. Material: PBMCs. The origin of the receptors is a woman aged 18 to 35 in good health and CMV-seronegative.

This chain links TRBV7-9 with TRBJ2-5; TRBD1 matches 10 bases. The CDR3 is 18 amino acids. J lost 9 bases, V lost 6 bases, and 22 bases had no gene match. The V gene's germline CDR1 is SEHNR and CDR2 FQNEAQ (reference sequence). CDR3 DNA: TGTGCCAGCAGGCGTGTCAGTGTCGGGACAGGGGAGACGCAGCCCCAGTACTTC. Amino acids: CASRRVSVGTGETQPQYF.

The CDR3 sequence: CASSLDRGGQPQHF. As DNA, the CDR3 is TGTGCCAGCAGCTTGGACCGAGGCGGTCAGCCCCAGCATTTT. V usage is TRBV5-4 and J usage is TRBJ1-5; D remains ambiguous. With 0 bases removed from V and 6 bases from J, the gap between germline ends came to 10 bases. The CDR3 spans 14 residues. Germline CDR1 and CDR2: SGHNT and YYREEE (reference sequence).

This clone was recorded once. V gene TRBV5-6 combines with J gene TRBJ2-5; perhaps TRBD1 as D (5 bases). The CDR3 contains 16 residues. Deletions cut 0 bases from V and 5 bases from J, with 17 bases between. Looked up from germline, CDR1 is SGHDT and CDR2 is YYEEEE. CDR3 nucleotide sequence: TGTGCCAGCAGCTTGGCCGGTGCGCCAGGGTTGGAGACCCAGTACTTC. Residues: CASSLAGAPGLETQYF.

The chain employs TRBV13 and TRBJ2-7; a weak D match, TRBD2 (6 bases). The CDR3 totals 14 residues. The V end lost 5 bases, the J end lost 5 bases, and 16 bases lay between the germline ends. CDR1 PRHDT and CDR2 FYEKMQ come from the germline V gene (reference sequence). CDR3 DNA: TGTGCCAGCAGCGCCGGGGCCAGGAGGGACGAGCAGTACTTC. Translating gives CASSAGARRDEQYF.

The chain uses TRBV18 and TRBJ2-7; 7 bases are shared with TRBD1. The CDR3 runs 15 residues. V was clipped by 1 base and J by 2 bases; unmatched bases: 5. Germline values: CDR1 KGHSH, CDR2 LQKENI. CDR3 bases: TGTGCCAGCTCACCACAACGGGACAGTCCCTACGAGCAGTACTTC. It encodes CASSPQRDSPYEQYF.

DNA of the CDR3: TGTGCCCTCGAGGAGAAGGCTACCTACGAGCAGTACTTC. Encoded protein: CALEEKATYEQYF. V usage is TRBV30 and J usage is TRBJ2-7, with unresolved D. Trimming shortened V by 8 bases and J by 2 bases, and 16 bases separated the two germline ends. The germline V gene has CDR1 GTSNPN and CDR2 SVGIG (reference sequence). This CDR3 comprises 13 residues.

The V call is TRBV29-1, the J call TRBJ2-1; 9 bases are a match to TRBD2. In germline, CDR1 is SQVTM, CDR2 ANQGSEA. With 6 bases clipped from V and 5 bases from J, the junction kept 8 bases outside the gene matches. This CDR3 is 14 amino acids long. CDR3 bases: TGCAGCGTGGGCAGACTAGCGGTTGACAATGAGCAGTTCTTC. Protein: CSVGRLAVDNEQFF.

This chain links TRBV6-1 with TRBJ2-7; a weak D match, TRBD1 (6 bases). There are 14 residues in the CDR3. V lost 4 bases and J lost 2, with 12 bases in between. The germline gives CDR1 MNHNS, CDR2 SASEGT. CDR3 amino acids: CASSAGTLTYEQYF. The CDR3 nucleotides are TGTGCCAGCAGTGCGGGGACACTCACCTACGAGCAGTACTTC.

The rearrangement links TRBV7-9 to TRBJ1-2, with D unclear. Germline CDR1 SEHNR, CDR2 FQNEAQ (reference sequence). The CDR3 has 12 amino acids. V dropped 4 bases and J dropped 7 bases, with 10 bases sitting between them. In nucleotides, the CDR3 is TGTGCCAGCAGCTCCCAGGAGGGTGGCTACACCTTC. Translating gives CASSSQEGGYTF.

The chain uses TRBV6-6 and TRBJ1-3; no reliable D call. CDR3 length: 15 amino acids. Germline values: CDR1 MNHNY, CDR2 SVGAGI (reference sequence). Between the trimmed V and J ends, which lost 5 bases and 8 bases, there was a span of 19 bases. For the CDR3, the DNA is TGTGCCAGCAGTCAATTGGGGAGTAAAAGGGACACCATATATTTT. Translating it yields CASSQLGSKRDTIYF.

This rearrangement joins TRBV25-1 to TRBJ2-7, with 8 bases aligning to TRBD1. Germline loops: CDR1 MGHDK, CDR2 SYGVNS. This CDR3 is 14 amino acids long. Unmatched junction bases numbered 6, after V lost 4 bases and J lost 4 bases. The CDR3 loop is CASSVSGTGYEQYF. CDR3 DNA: TGTGCCAGCAGTGTCTCCGGGACAGGTTACGAGCAGTACTTC.

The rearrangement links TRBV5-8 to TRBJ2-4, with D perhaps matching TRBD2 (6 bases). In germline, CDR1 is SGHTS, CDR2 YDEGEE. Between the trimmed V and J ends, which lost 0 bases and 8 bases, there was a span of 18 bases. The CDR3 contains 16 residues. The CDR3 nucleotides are TGTGCCAGCAGCTTGGAATTTACCGGGGCGGGGCACATTCAGTACTTC. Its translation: CASSLEFTGAGHIQYF.

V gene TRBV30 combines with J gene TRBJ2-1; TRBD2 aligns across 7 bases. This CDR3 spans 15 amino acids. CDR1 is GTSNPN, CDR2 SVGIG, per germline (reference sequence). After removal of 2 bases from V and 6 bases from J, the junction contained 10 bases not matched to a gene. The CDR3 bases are TGTGCCTGGAGTCCCGCGGGAGTGTGGTTCAATGAGCAGTTCTTC. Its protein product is CAWSPAGVWFNEQFF.

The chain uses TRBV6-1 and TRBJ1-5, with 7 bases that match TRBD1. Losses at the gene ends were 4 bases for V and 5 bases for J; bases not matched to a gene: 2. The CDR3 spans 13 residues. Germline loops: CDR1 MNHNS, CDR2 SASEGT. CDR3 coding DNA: TGTGCCAGCAGTGGGGACAGCTATCAGCCCCAGCATTTT. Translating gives CASSGDSYQPQHF.

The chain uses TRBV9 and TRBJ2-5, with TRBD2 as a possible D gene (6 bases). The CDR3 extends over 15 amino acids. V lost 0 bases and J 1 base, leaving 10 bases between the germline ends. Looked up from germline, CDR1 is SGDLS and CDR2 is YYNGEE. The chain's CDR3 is CASSVAVGGQETQYF. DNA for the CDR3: TGTGCCAGCAGCGTAGCTGTGGGGGGCCAAGAGACCCAGTACTTC. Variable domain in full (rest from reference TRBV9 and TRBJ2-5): DSGVTQTPKHLITATGQRVTLRCSPRSGDLSVYWYQQSLDQGLQFLIQYYNGEERAKGNILERFSAQQFPDLHSELNLSSLELGDSALYFCASSVAVGGQETQYFGPGTRLLVL.

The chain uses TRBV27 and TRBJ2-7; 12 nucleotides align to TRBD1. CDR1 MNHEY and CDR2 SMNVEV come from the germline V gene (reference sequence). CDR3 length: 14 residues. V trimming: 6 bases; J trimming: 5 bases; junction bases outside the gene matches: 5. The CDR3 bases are TGTGCCAGCAGGAAGGGACAGGGGGCCCACGAGCAGTACTTC. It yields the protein CASRKGQGAHEQYF.